This TCR beta chain was identified during a study of blood T cell repertoires in COVID-19. As for the study in general: Whether acute or convalescent, the COVID-19 samples came from the United States, Italy and Spain.

The germline CDR1 and CDR2 sequences are SGHVS and FQNEAQ. The trim removed 2 bases at V and 6 bases at J, leaving 7 bases unmatched. CDR3 length: 15 residues. Produced via immunoSEQ multiplex PCR; TCRdb's table is partial and in-frame only. The repertoire has around 57,000 clones, around 88% of them found once; the top ten carry about a fifth. The source is a woman of 80 years or more with active COVID-19. The genes are TRBV7-8 and TRBJ2-1; the match to TRBD2 covers 7 bases. Material: peripheral blood. The CDR3 DNA sequence: TGTGCCAGCAGCTTATTGGGCGGGGAGGGCAATGAGCAGTTCTTC. Residues: CASSLLGGEGNEQFF.